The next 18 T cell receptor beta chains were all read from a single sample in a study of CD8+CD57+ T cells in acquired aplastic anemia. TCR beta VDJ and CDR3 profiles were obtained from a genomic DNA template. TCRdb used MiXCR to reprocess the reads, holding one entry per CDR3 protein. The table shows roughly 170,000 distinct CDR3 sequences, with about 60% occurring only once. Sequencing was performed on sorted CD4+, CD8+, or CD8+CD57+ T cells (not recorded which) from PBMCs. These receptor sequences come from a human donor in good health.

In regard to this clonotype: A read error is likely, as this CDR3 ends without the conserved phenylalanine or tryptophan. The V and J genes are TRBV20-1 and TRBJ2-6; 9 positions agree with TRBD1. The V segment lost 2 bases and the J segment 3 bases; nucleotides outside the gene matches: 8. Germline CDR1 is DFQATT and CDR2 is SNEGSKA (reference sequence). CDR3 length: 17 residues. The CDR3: CSARSHRGRFGANVLTL. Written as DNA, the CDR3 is TGCAGTGCTAGAAGCCACAGGGGGCGGTTTGGGGCCAACGTCCTGACTCTC.

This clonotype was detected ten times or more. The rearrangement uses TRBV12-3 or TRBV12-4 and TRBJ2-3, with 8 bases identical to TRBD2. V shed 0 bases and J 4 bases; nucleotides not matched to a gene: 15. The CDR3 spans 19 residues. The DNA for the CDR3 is TGTGCCAGCAGTTTAGCGCGGGGGGAGACTGCTGGTGTCGCAGATACGCAGTATTTT. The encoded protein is CASSLARGETAGVADTQYF.

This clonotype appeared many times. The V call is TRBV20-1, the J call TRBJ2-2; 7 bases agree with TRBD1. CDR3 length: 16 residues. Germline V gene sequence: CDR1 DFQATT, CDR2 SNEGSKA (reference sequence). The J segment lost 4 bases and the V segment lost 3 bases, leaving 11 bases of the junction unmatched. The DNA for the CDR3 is TGCAGTGCTAGGGACCCGACAGGGACGGTCACCGGGGAGCTGTTTTTT. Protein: CSARDPTGTVTGELFF.

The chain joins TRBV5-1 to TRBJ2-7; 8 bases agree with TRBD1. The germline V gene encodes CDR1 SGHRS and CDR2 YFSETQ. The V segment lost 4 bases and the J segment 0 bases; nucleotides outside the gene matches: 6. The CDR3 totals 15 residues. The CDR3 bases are TGCGCCAGCAGCCCAAGGACAGGGAGCTCCTACGAGCAGTACTTC. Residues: CASSPRTGSSYEQYF.

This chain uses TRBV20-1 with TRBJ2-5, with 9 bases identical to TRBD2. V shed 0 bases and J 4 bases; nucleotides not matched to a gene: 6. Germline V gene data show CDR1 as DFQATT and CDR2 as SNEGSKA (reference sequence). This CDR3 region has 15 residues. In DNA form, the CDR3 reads TGCAGTGCTAGAGATCCGCTAGCGGGGCTAGAGACCCAGTACTTC. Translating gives CSARDPLAGLETQYF.

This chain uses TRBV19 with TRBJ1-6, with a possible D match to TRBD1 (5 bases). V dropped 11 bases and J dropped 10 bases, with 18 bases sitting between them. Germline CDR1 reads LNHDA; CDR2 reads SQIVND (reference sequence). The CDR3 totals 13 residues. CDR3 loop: CAVRQDQGSPLHF. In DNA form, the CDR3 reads TGTGCCGTCAGGCAGGACCAGGGATCACCCCTCCACTTT.

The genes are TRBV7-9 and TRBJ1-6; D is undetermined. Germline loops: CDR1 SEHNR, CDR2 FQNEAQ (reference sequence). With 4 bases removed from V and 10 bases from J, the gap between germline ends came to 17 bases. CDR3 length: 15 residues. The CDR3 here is CASSSTRGVGSPLHF. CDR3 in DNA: TGTGCCAGCAGCTCTACTCGCGGGGTCGGATCACCCCTCCACTTT.

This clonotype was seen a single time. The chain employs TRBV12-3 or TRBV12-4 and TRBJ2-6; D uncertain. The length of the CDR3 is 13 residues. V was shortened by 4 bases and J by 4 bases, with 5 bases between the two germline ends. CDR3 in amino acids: CASSYRGANVLTF. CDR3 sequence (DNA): TGTGCCAGCAGTTATAGGGGGGCCAACGTCCTGACTTTC.

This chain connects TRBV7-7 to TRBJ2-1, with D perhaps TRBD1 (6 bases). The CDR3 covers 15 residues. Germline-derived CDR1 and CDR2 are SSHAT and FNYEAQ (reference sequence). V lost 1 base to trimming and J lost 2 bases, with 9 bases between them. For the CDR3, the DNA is TGTGCCAGCAGCTTAGAGAGGGGGACCTACAATGAGCAGTTCTTC. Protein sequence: CASSLERGTYNEQFF.

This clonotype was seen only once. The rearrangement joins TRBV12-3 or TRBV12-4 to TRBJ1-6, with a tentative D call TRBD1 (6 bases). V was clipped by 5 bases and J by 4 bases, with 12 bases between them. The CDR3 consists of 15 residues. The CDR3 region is CASSPGELYNSPLHF. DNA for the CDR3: TGTGCCAGCAGTCCAGGGGAGCTGTATAATTCACCCCTCCACTTT.

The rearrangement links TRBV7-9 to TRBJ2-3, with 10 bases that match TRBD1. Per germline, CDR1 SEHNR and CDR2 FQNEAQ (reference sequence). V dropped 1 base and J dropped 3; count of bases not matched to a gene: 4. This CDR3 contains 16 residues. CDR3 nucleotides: TGTGCCAGCAGCTTAGGACAGGGGGCAGGGACAGATACGCAGTATTTT. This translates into CASSLGQGAGTDTQYF.

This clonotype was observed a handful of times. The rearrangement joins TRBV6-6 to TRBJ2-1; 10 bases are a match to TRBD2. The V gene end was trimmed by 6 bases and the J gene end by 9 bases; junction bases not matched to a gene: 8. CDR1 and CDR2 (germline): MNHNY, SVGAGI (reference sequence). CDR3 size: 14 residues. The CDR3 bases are TGTGCCAGCAGCTTAAGCGGGGGGGCCGGTGAGCAGTTCTTC. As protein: CASSLSGGAGEQFF.

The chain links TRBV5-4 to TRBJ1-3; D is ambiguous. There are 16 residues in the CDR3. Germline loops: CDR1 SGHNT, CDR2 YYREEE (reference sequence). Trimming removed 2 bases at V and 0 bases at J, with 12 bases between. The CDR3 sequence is CASSLVVRGSGNTIYF. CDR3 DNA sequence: TGTGCCAGCAGCTTAGTCGTTCGTGGCTCTGGAAACACCATATATTTT.

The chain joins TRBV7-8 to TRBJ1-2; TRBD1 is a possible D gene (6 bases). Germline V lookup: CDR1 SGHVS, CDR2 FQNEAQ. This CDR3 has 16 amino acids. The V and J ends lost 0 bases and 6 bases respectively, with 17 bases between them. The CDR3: CASSLAYWDTVDGYTF. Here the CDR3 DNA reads TGTGCCAGCAGCTTAGCTTACTGGGACACAGTCGATGGCTACACCTTC.

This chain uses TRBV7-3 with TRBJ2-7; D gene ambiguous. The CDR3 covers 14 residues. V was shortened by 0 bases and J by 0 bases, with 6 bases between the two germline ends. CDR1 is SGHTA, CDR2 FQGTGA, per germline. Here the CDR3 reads CASSLTKSSYEQYF. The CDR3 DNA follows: TGTGCCAGCAGCTTAACGAAGAGCTCCTACGAGCAGTACTTC.

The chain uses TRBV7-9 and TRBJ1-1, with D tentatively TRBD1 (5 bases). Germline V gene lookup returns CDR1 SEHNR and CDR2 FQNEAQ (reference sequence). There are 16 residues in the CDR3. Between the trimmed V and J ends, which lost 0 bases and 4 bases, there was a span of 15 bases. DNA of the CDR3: TGTGCCAGCAGCTTAGCGGGTCGGGGGAAGACCACTGAAGCTTTCTTT. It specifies CASSLAGRGKTTEAFF.

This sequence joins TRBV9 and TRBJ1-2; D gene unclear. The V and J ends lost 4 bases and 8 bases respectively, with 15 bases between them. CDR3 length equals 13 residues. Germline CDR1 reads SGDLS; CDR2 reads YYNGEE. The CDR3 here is CASSLNLLTGYTF. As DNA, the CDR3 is TGTGCCAGCAGCCTTAACCTTTTAACCGGCTACACCTTC.

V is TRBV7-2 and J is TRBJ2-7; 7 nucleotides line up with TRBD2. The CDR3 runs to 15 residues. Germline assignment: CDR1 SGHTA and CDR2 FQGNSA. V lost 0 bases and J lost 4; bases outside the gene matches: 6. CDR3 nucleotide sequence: TGTGCCAGCAGCTTAGCTGCGGGAGCACCATACGAGCAGTACTTC. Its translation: CASSLAAGAPYEQYF.